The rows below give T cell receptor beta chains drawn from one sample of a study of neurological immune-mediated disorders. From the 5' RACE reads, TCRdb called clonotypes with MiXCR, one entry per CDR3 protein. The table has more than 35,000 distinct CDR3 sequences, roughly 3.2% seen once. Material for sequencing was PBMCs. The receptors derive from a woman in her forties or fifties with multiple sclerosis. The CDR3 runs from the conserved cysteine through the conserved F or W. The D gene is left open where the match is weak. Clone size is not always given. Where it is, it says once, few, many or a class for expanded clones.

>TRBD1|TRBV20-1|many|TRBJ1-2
CSANQGAEYGYTF
TGCAGTGCTAATCAGGGGGCAGAGTATGGTTACACCTTC
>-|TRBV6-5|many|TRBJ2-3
CASSYRRSTDTQYF
TGTGCCAGCAGTTACCGTCGCAGCACAGATACGCAGTATTTT
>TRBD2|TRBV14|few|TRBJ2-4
CASSQAGRDSLSRENIQYF
TGTGCCAGCAGCCAAGCCGGGAGGGATTCGCTTAGCCGGGAAAACATTCAGTACTTC
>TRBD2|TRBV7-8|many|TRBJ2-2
CASTGRASGELFF
TGTGCCAGCACCGGGAGGGCCTCCGGGGAGCTGTTTTTT
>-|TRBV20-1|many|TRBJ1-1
CSARDKSTGEGKNTEAFF
TGCAGTGCTAGAGATAAGAGCACTGGGGAAGGGAAGAACACTGAAGCTTTCTTT
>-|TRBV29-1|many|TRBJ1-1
CSVEVSEAFF
TGCAGCGTGGAGGTCAGTGAAGCTTTCTTT
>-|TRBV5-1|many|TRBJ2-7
CASSAAAGASYEQYF
TGCGCCAGCAGCGCGGCGGCGGGGGCGTCCTACGAGCAGTACTTC
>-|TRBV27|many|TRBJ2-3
CASSGPRTDTQYF
TGTGCCAGCAGTGGCCCACGGACTGATACGCAGTATTTT
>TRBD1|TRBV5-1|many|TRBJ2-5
CASSLGDRMGRETQYF
TGCGCCAGCAGCTTGGGGGACAGGATGGGACGAGAGACCCAGTACTTC
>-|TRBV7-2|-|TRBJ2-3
CASSGQGPTPPDTQYF
TGTGCCAGCAGCGGCCAGGGACCGACACCGCCAGATACGCAGTATTTT
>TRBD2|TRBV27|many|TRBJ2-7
CASRRTSGPSYEQYF
TGTGCCAGCAGACGAACTAGCGGCCCGTCCTACGAGCAGTACTTC
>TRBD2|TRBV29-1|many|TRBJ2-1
CSVGPGLAPGSEQFF
TGCAGCGTTGGTCCGGGACTAGCGCCGGGCAGTGAGCAGTTCTTC
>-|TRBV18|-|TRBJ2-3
CASSRLLGGADTQYF
TGTGCCAGCTCGCGGCTACTAGGGGGGGCGGATACGCAGTATTTT
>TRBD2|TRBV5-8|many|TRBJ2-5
CASSLMAGVETQYF
TGTGCCAGCAGCTTAATGGCGGGGGTGGAGACCCAGTACTTC
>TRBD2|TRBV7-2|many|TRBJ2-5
CASSLGLAKETQYF
TGTGCCAGCAGCTTAGGACTAGCCAAAGAGACCCAGTACTTC
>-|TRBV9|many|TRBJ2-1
CASSVEGAGLYNEQFF
TGTGCCAGCAGCGTAGAGGGGGCGGGACTTTACAATGAGCAGTTCTTC
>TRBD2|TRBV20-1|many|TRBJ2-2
CSAPPCSGENTGELFF
TGCAGTGCTCCCCCCTGTAGCGGGGAAAACACCGGGGAGCTGTTTTTT
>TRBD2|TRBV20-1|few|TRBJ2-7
CSGRTSGNYEQYF
TGCAGTGGGAGGACTAGCGGGAACTACGAGCAGTACTTC
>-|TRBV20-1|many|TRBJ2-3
CSALNRVTSTDTQYF
TGCAGTGCTCTAAACAGGGTAACTAGCACAGATACGCAGTATTTT
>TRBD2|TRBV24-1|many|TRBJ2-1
CATSDLAGGPQFF
TGTGCCACCAGTGATTTAGCGGGAGGGCCGCAGTTCTTC
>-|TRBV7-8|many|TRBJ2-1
CASSFNYNNEQFF
TGTGCCAGCAGCTTCAACTACAACAATGAGCAGTTCTTC
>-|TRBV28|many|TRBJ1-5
CASSSLGREVNQPQHF
TGTGCCAGCAGTTCCCTAGGGCGGGAGGTCAATCAGCCCCAGCATTTT
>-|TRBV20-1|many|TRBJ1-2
CSASAGDGGYGYTF
TGCAGTGCTAGTGCGGGGGATGGAGGCTATGGCTACACCTTC
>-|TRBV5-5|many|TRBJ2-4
CASSDWGGDIQYF
TGTGCCAGCAGCGACTGGGGAGGAGACATTCAGTACTTC
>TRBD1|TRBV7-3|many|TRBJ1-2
CASSLTPGTGGFYTF
TGTGCCAGCAGCCTAACTCCCGGGACAGGGGGTTTCTACACCTTC
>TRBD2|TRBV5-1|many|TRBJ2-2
CASSLERTSPTGELFF
TGCGCCAGCAGCTTGGAACGGACTAGCCCCACCGGGGAGCTGTTTTTT
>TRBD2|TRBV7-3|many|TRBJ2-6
CASSPATGGPESSGANVLTF
TGTGCCAGCAGCCCCGCCACGGGAGGGCCCGAGAGCTCTGGGGCCAACGTCCTGACTTTC
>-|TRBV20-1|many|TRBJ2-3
CSARGGSTDTQYF
TGCAGTGCTAGGGGGGGCAGCACAGATACGCAGTATTTT
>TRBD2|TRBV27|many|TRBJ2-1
CASRSEAGGVYNEQFF
TGTGCCAGCAGATCCGAAGCGGGAGGGGTCTACAATGAGCAGTTCTTC
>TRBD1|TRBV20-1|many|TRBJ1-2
CSAETTGGGIYGYTF
TGCAGTGCTGAGACTACAGGGGGCGGTATCTATGGCTACACCTTC
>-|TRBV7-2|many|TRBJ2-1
CASSLAFSAGYNEQFF
TGTGCCAGCAGCTTAGCTTTCTCTGCGGGTTACAATGAGCAGTTCTTC
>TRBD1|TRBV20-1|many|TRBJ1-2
CSARVPPRTGANYGYTF
TGCAGTGCTAGAGTCCCTCCCCGGACAGGGGCTAACTATGGCTACACCTTC
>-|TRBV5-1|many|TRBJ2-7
CASSLEQRNSYEQYF
TGCGCCAGCAGCTTGGAGCAAAGAAACTCCTACGAGCAGTACTTC
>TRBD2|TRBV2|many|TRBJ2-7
CASTPLAGGPFEQYF
TGTGCCAGCACCCCCTTAGCGGGAGGGCCATTTGAGCAGTACTTC
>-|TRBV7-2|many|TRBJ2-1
CASSLTSSYNEQFF
TGTGCCAGCAGCCTGACCAGCTCCTACAATGAGCAGTTCTTC
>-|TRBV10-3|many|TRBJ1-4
CAISEGRTNEKLFF
TGTGCCATCAGTGAAGGGAGAACTAATGAAAAACTGTTTTTT
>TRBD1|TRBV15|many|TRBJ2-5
CATSRDPRTGIRETQYF
TGTGCCACCAGCAGAGATCCAAGGACAGGGATTCGCGAGACCCAGTACTTC
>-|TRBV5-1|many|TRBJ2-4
CASSSGVSKNIQYF
TGCGCCAGCAGCTCAGGGGTGTCCAAAAACATTCAGTACTTC
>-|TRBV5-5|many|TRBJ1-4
CASSPRGGPSTNEKLFF
TGTGCCAGCAGCCCCCGGGGGGGGCCCTCAACTAATGAAAAACTGTTTTTT
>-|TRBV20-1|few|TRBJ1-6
CSARIGDYNSHLHF
TGCAGTGCTAGGATCGGAGATTATAATTCACACCTCCACTTT
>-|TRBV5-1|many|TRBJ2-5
CASSPVGRYETQYF
TGCGCCAGCAGCCCCGTTGGGCGGTACGAGACCCAGTACTTC
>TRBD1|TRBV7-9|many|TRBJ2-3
CASSFSTGMADTQYF
TGTGCCAGCAGCTTCTCGACAGGGATGGCAGATACGCAGTATTTT
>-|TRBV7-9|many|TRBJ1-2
CASSPTGSYGYTF
TGTGCCAGCAGCCCCACGGGGAGCTATGGCTACACCTTC
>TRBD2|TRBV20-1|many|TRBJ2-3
CSARLASGGVTDTQYF
TGCAGTGCTAGACTGGCTAGCGGGGGGGTTACAGATACGCAGTATTTT
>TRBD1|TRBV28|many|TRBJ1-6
CASSSDRGIYNSPLHF
TGTGCCAGCAGTTCGGACAGGGGGATTTATAATTCACCCCTCCACTTT
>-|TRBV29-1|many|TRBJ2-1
CSVFLRGGEQFF
TGCAGCGTCTTCCTAAGGGGGGGTGAGCAGTTCTTC
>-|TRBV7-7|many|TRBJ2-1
CASSPGGRNEQFF
TGTGCTAGCAGCCCCGGAGGGAGGAATGAGCAGTTCTTC
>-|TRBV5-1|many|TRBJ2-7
CASSLAQGGYEQYF
TGCGCCAGCAGCTTGGCGCAGGGGGGGTACGAGCAGTACTTC
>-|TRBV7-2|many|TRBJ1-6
CASSVSIGNSPLHF
TGTGCCAGCAGCGTCAGCATCGGGAATTCACCCCTCCACTTT
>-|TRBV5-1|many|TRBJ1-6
CASRPAVQGAYNSPLHF
TGCGCCAGCAGGCCGGCGGTCCAGGGTGCCTATAATTCACCCCTCCACTTT
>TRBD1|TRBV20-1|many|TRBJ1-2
CSARETGALDGYTF
TGCAGTGCTAGGGAGACAGGGGCTCTAGATGGCTACACCTTC
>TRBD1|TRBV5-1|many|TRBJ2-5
CASSEGQGGVETQYF
TGCGCCAGCAGCGAGGGACAGGGGGGAGTGGAGACCCAGTACTTC
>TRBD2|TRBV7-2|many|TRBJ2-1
CASSLGLPSAGGNNEQFF
TGTGCCAGCAGCTTAGGTCTACCCTCTGCGGGAGGGAACAATGAGCAGTTCTTC
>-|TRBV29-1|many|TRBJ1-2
CSVEGNYGYTF
TGCAGCGTTGAGGGGAACTATGGCTACACCTTC
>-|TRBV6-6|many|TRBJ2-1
CASSTGLLNNEQFF
TGTGCCAGCAGTACGGGACTTCTTAACAATGAGCAGTTCTTC
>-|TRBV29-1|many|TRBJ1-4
CSVSESFNEKLFF
TGCAGCGTTTCCGAGTCCTTTAATGAAAAACTGTTTTTT
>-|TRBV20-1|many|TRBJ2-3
CSARDPGEGDTQYF
TGCAGTGCTAGAGACCCCGGGGAAGGGGATACGCAGTATTTT
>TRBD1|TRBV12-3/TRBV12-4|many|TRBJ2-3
CASSSGQGARDTDTQYF
TGTGCCAGCAGTTCGGGACAGGGGGCGCGAGACACAGATACGCAGTATTTT
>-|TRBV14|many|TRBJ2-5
CASSQEGRDFGQETQYF
TGTGCCAGCAGCCAAGAGGGGAGAGATTTTGGGCAAGAGACCCAGTACTTC